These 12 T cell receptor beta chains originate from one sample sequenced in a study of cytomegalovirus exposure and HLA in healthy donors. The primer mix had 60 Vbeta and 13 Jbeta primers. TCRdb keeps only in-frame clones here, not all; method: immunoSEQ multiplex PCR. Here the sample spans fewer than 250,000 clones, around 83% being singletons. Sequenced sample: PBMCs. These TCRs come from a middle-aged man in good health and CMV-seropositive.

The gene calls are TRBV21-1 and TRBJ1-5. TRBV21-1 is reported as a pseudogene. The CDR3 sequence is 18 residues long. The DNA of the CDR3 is TGTGCCAGCACATATGCGAGGGATTTCGAAGGGAGCAATCAGCCCCAGCATTTT. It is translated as CASTYARDFEGSNQPQHF.

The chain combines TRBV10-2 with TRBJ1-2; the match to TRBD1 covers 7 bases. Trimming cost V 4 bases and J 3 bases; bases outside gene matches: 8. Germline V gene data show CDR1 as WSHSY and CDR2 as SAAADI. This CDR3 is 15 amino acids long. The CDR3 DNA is TGCGCCAGCAGTGGGGCCGGGACAGCATACTATGGCTACACCTTC. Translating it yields CASSGAGTAYYGYTF.

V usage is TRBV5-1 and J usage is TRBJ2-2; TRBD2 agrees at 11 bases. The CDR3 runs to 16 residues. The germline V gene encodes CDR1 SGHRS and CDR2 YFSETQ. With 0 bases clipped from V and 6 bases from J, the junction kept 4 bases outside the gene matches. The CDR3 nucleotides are TGCGCCAGCAGCTTGGCGATAGCGGGAGGGGCCGGGGAGCTGTTTTTT. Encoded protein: CASSLAIAGGAGELFF.

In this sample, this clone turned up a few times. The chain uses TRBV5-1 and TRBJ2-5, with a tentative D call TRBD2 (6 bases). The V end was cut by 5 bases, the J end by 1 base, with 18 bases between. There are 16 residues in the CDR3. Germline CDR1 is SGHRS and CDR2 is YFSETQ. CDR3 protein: CASRRGGTVSQETQYF. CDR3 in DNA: TGCGCCAGCAGGCGCGGAGGGACTGTAAGCCAAGAGACCCAGTACTTC.

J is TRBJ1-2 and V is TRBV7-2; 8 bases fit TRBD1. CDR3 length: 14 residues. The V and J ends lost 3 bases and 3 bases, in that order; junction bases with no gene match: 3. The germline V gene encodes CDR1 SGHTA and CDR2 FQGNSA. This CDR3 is CASSFRGRDYGYTF. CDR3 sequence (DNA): TGTGCCAGCAGCTTCAGGGGGCGCGACTATGGCTACACCTTC. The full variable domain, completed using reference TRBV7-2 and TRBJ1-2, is GAGVSQSPSNKVTEKGKDVELRCDPISGHTALYWYRQSLGQGLEFLIYFQGNSAPDKSGLPSDRFSAERTGGSVSTLTIQRTQQEDSAVYLCASSFRGRDYGYTFGSGTRLTVV.

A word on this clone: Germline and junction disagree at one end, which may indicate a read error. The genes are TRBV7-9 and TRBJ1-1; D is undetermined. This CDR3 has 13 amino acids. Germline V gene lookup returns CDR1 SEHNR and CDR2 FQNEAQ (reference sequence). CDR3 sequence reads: CSSSLKGGTEAFF. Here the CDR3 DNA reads TGTTCCAGCAGCTTAAAAGGCGGCACTGAAGCTTTCTTT.

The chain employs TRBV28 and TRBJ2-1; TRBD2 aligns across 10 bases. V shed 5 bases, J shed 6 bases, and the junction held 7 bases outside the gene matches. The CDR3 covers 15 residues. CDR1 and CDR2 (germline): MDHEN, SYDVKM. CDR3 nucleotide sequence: TGTGCCAGCAGTCCCGCCAGCGGGGGGGGCAATGAGCAGTTCTTC. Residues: CASSPASGGGNEQFF.

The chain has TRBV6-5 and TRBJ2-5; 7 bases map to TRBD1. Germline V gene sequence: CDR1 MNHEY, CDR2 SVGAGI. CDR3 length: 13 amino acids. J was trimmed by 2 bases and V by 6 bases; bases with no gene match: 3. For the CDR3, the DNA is TGTGCCAGCAGGATCAGGGGGCAAGAGACCCAGTACTTC. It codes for CASRIRGQETQYF.

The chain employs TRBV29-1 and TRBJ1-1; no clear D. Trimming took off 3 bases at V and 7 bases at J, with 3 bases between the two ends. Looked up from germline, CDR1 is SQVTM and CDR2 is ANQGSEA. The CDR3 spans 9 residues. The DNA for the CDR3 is TGCAGCGTTGACATTGAAGCTTTCTTT. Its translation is CSVDIEAFF.

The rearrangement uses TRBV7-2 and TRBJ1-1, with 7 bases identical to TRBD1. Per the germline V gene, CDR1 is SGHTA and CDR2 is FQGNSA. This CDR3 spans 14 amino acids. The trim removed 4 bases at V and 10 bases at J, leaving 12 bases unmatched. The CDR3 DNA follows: TGTGCCAGCAGCTATGACCGGGACAGTCATGTAGCTTTCTTT. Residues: CASSYDRDSHVAFF.

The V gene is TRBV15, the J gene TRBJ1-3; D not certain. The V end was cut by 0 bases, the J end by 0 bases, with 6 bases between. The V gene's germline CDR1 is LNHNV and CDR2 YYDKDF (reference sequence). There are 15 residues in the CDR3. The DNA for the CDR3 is TGTGCCACCAGCAGAGACGGGGTCTCTGGAAACACCATATATTTT. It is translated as CATSRDGVSGNTIYF.

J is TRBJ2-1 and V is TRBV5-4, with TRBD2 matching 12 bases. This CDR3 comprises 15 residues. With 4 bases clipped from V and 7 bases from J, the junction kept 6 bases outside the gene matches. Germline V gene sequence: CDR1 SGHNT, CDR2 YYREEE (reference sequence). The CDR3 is CASSQTSGSWNEQFF. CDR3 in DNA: TGTGCCAGCAGCCAGACTAGCGGGAGTTGGAATGAGCAGTTCTTC.